The source of this T cell receptor (beta chain) is a study of identifying expanded T cells in peripheral blood. The germline V gene has CDR1 SEHNR and CDR2 FQNEAQ (reference sequence). The CDR3 covers 13 residues. The V end was cut by 4 bases, the J end by 5 bases, with 11 bases between. Sequenced by immunoSEQ multiplex PCR; TCRdb stores in-frame clones only, minus some. The table includes some 95,000 clones, more than 75% detected once. V and J are TRBV7-9 and TRBJ1-1; D might be TRBD1 (5 bases). This clonotype was sampled from a person aged 18 to 69 in good health. The specimen was blood. CDR3 nucleotide sequence: TGTGCCAGCAGCTCCTTACAGGCGACTGAAGCTTTCTTT. The encoded protein is CASSSLQATEAFF.